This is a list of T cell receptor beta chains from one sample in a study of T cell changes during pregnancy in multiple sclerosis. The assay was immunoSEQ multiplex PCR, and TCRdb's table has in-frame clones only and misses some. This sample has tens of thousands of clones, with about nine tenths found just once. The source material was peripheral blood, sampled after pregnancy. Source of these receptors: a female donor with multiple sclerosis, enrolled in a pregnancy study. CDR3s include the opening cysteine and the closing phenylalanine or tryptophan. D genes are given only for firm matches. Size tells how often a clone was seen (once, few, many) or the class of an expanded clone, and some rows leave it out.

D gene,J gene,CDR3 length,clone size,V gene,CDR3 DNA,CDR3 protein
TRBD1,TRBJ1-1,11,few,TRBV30,TGTGCCTGGAGCGCAGGGGGCTCGGCTTTCTTT,CAWSAGGSAFF
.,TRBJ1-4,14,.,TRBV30,TGTGCCTGGAGTTCAGGGAGGGTTTATGAAAAACTGTTTTTT,CAWSSGRVYEKLFF
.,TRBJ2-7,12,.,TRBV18,TGTGCCAGCTCACCTAGTTCGGACGAGCAGTACTTC,CASSPSSDEQYF
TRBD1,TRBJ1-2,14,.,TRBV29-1,TGCAGCGTTGAGCGGGACAGGGACTCCGATGGCTACACCTTC,CSVERDRDSDGYTF
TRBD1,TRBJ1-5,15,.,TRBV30,TGTGCCTGGAGTGTATGGGGGACAGATAATCAGCCCCAGCATTTT,CAWSVWGTDNQPQHF
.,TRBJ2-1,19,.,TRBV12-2,TGTGCAAGTCGCTTAGCAAGGGCCCAGGGTCGGATTCCATACAATGAGCAGTTCTTC,CASRLARAQGRIPYNEQFF
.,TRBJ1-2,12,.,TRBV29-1,TGCAGCGCCCGGACGGGAATCTATGGCTACACCTTC,CSARTGIYGYTF
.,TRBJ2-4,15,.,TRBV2,TGTGCCAGCAGGGGTAGACTAGTTTCCAAAAACATTCAGTACTTC,CASRGRLVSKNIQYF
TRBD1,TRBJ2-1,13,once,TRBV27,TGTGCCAGCAGGGAGACAGGGTGGGATGAGCAGTTCTTC,CASRETGWDEQFF
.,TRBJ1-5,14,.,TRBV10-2,TGCGCCAGCAGTGAACCAGGCCGGAATCAGCCCCAGCATTTT,CASSEPGRNQPQHF
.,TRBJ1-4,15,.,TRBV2,TGTGCCAGCAGTGAAGAAGACAGAGAGAATGAAAAACTGTTTTTT,CASSEEDRENEKLFF
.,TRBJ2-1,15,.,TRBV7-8,TGTGCCAGCAGCCCCACGGGTAGTCCCTACAATGAGCAGTTCTTC,CASSPTGSPYNEQFF
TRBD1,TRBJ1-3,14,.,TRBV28,TGTGCCAGCAGTAGGACAGGGGTCGGAAACACCATATATTTT,CASSRTGVGNTIYF
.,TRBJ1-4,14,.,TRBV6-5,TGTGCCAGCAGTTACGATGGGGGGAGTGAAAAACTGTTTTTT,CASSYDGGSEKLFF
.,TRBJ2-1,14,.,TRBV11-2,TGTGCCAGCAGCTTAGGTTACAGTAACGATGAGCAGTTCTTC,CASSLGYSNDEQFF
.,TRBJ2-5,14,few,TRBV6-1,TGTGCCAGCACCTACCCCGATCAACAAGAGACCCAGTACTTC,CASTYPDQQETQYF
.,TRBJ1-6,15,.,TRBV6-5,TGTGCCAGCAGCAGAAATGGAGGCCGAGTCTCACCCCTCCACTTT,CASSRNGGRVSPLHF
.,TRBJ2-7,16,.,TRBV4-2,TGTGCCAGCAGCCAAGGGGGCGGAGTGCCGCCCTACGAGCAGTACTTC,CASSQGGGVPPYEQYF
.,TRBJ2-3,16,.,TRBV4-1,TGCGCCAGCAGCCAAGCGGAGGACTCATCGACCGATACGCAGTATTTT,CASSQAEDSSTDTQYF
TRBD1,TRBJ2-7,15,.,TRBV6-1,TGTGCCAGCAACGAGGGTGGGACAGGGTACTACGAGCAGTACTTC,CASNEGGTGYYEQYF
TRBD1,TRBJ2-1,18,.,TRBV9,TGTGCCAGCAGCGTAGCGTCTGAAAAGGACAGGGGGCAGGTTGAGCAGTTCTTC,CASSVASEKDRGQVEQFF
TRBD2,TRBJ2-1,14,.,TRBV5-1,TGCGCCAGCAGCTTTCCCGCGGGGGGGCATGAGCAGTTCTTC,CASSFPAGGHEQFF
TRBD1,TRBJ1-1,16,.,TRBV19,TGTGCCAGTAGTCCCGGGACAGGGTTCGAGAACACTGAAGCTTTCTTT,CASSPGTGFENTEAFF
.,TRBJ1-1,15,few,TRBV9,TGTGCCAGCAGCGTAGGTGGGGCCGTGAACACTGAAGCTTTCTTT,CASSVGGAVNTEAFF
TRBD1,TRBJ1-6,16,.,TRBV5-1,TGCGCCAGCAGCTTGGGAGGGACAGGGGTACATTCACCCCTCCACTTT,CASSLGGTGVHSPLHF
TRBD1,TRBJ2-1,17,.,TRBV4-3,TGCGCCAGCAGCCAGTTATACACAAGGGGGCCTTACAATGAGCAGTTCTTC,CASSQLYTRGPYNEQFF
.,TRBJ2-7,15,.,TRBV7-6,TGTGCCAGCAGCTTAGAGGCAGGGGCTGGGGTCGAGCAGTACTTC,CASSLEAGAGVEQYF
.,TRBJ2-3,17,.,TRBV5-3,TGTGCCAGAAGCTTGAGATCACCAAAAACTAGCACAGATACGCAGTATTTT,CARSLRSPKTSTDTQYF
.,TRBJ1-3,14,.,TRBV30,TGTGCCTGGAGAAAAACCGGGGCTGGAAACACCATATATTTT,CAWRKTGAGNTIYF
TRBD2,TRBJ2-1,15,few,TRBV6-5,TGTGCCAGCAGCCTAACTAGCGGGGGTTACAATGAGCAGTTCTTC,CASSLTSGGYNEQFF
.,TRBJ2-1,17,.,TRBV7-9,TGTGCCAGCAGCCCCCCACTACGCAGGGCTTCCTACAATGAGCAGTTCTTC,CASSPPLRRASYNEQFF
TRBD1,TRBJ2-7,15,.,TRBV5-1,TGCGCCAGCAGCTTGAGGGGGCTCCTCTCCTACGAGCAGTACTTC,CASSLRGLLSYEQYF
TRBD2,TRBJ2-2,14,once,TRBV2,TGTGCCAGCAGTGAAATCGCGGGGGCCGGGGAGCTGTTTTTT,CASSEIAGAGELFF
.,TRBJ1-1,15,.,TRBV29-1,TGCAGCGTTACAACGGGATGGAACAACCCCACTGAAGCTTTCTTT,CSVTTGWNNPTEAFF
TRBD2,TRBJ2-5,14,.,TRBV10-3,TGTGCCATCAGTGAGGGGAGGGACGGAGAGACCCAGTACTTC,CAISEGRDGETQYF
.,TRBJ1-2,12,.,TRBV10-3,TGTGCCATCAGTGACTCCGCGGATGGCTACACCTTC,CAISDSADGYTF
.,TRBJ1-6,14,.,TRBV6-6,TGTGCCAGCAGTCCTAGGGGGGGGGATTCACCCCTCCACTTT,CASSPRGGDSPLHF
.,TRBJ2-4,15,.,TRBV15,TGTGCCACCAGTACCCTCCGGACTACCAAAAACATTCAGTACTTC,CATSTLRTTKNIQYF
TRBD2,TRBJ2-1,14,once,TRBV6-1,TGTGCTTGTGCTGGGGGGGACGGCTACAATGAGCAGTTCTTC,CACAGGDGYNEQFF
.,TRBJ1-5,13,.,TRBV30,TGTGCCTGGAGTCCCTCAGGCGACCAGCCCCAGCATTTT,CAWSPSGDQPQHF
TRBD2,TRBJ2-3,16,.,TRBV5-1,TGCGCCAGCAGCTGGGGGACCGCTAGCGGGGCAAATACGCAGTATTTT,CASSWGTASGANTQYF
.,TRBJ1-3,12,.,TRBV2,TGTGCCAGCAGACCTGACAACCACCCCAATTATTTT,CASRPDNHPNYF
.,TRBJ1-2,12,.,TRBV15,TGTGCCACCAGCTCCCCCGGAGGGGGCTACACCTTC,CATSSPGGGYTF
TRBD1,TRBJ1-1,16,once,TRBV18,TGTGCCAGCTCACCACCGAAGGGGACAGAGAACACTGAAGCTTTCTTT,CASSPPKGTENTEAFF
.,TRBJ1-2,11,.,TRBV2,TGTGCCAGCACCCGAGACTATGGCTACACCTTC,CASTRDYGYTF
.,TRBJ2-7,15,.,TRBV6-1,TGCGCCAGCAGTGAGTCCCCGGACAGCTCCTACGAGCAGTACTTC,CASSESPDSSYEQYF